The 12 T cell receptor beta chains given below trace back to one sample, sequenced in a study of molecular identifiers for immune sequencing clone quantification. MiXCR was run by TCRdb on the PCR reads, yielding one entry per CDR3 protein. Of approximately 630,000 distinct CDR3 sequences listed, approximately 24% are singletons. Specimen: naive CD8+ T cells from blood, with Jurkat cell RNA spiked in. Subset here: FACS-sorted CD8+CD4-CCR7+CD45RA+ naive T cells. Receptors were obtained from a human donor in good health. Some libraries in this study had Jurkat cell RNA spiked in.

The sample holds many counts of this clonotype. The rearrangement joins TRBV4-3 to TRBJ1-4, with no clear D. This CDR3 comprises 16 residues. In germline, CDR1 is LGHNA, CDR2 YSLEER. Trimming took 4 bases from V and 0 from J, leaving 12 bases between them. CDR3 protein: CASSPARSATNEKLFF. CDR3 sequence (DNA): TGCGCCAGCAGCCCGGCGAGGAGTGCAACTAATGAAAAACTGTTTTTT.

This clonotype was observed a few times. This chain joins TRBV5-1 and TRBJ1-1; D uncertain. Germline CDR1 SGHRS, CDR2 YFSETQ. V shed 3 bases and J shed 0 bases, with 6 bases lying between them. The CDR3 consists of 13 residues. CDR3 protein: CASSWSVNTEAFF. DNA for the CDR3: TGCGCCAGCAGCTGGTCCGTGAACACTGAAGCTTTCTTT.

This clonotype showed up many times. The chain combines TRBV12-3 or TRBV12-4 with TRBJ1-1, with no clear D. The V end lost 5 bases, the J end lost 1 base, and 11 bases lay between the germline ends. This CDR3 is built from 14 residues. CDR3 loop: CASSMTFGNTEAFF. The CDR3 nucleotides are TGTGCCAGCAGTATGACTTTTGGGAACACTGAAGCTTTCTTT.

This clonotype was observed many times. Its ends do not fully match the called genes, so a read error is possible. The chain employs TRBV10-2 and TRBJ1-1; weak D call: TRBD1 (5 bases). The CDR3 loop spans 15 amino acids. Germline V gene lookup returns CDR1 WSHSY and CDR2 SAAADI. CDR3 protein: CASSLPGPMNTEAFF. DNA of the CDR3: TGTGCCAGCAGCTTACCAGGGCCCATGAACACTGAAGCTTTCTTT.

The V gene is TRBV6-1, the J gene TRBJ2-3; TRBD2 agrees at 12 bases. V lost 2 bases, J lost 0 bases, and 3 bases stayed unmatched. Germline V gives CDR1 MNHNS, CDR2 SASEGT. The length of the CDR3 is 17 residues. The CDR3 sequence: CASSEMGLAGSTDTQYF. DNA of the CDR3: TGTGCCAGCAGTGAAATGGGACTAGCGGGCAGCACAGATACGCAGTATTTT.

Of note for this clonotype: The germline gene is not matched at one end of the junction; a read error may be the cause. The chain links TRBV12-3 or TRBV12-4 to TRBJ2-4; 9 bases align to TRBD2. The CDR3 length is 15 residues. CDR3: CARSISWWGGGDQYF. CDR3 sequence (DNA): TGTGCCCGCAGCATCAGTTGGTGGGGCGGGGGGGATCAGTACTTC.

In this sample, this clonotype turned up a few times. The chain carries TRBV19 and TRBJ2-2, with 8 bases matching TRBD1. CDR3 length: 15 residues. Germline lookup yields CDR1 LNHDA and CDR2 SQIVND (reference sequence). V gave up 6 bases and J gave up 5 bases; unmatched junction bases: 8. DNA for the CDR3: TGTGCCAGTAGCAATAGACAGGGGAGGACCGGGGAGCTGTTTTTT. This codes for CASSNRQGRTGELFF.

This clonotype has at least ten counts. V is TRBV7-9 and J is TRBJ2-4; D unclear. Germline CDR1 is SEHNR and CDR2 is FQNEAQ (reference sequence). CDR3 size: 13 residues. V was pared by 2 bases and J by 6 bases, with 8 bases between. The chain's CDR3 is CASSLPGANIQYF. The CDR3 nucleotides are TGTGCCAGCAGCTTACCAGGCGCAAACATTCAGTACTTC.

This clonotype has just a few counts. The CDR3 nucleotides are TGTGCCACCCATGCGGGGACAGAGTACGAGCAGTACTTC. Its protein is CATHAGTEYEQYF. This chain connects TRBV28 to TRBJ2-7, with D tentatively TRBD1 (7 bases). CDR1 is MDHEN, CDR2 SYDVKM, per germline. Between the trimmed V and J ends, which lost 10 bases and 4 bases, there was a span of 17 bases. The CDR3 is made up of 13 amino acids.

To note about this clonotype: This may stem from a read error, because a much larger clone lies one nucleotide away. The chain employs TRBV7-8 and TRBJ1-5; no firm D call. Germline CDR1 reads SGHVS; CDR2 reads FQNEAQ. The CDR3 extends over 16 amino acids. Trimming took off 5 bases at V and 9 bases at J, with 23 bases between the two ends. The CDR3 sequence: CASSPDGRAPYRPQHF. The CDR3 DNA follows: TGTGCCAGCAGCCCTGATGGTAGGGCTCCGTATCGGCCCCAGCATTTT.

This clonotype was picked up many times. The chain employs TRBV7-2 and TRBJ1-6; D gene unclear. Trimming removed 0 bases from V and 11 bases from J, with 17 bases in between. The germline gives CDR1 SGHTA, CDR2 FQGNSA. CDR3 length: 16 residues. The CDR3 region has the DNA TGTGCCAGCAGCTTAGCGCGGGATGCGCCCATCCCACCCCTCCACTTT. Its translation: CASSLARDAPIPPLHF.

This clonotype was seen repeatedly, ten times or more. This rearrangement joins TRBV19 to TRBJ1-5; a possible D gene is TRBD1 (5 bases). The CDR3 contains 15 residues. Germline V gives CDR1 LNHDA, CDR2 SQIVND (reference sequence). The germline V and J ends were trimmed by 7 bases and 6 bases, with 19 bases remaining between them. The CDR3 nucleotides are TGTGCCAGTACCTATTCGTCAGGGTTTGGTCAGCCCCAGCATTTT. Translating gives CASTYSSGFGQPQHF.